One and the same sample provided the 28 T cell receptor beta chains below, sequenced in a study of identifying expanded T cells in peripheral blood. Clones were sequenced by immunoSEQ multiplex PCR, and TCRdb holds only the in-frame ones, with some missing. The data show about 100,000 clones, about 90% seen once. The sequenced sample was blood. The receptors derive from a person aged 18 to 75 in good health.

Worth noting for this clone: Other DNA variants within this sample encode the same CDR3. The chain links TRBV19 to TRBJ1-2; the match to TRBD1 covers 8 bases. Germline assignment: CDR1 LNHDA and CDR2 SQIVND (reference sequence). Trimming cost V 6 bases and J 0 bases; bases outside gene matches: 0. CDR3 length: 13 amino acids. CDR3 sequence (DNA): TGTGCCAGTAGACAGGGGGCTAACTATGGCTACACCTTC. Its translation: CASRQGANYGYTF.

The sample holds a few counts of this clone. CDR3 sequence reads: CASSLGHRVQYGYTF. The CDR3 coding sequence is TGTGCCAGCAGCTTAGGCCATCGAGTACAGTATGGCTACACCTTC. The chain is built from TRBV7-9 and TRBJ1-2; D is unclear. Germline CDR1 reads SEHNR; CDR2 reads FQNEAQ (reference sequence). V was trimmed by 1 base and J by 5 bases, leaving 14 bases between them. CDR3 length: 15 residues.

Comment on this clone: A read error may account for a junction end that differs from germline. The chain uses TRBV18 and TRBJ1-1, with 9 positions matching TRBD1. CDR1 and CDR2 from the germline V gene are KGHSH and LQKENI. This CDR3 region has 18 residues. CDR3 nucleotide sequence: TGTGCCAGCTCACCACGTATTTTGTCCGGGACAGGGAACCCTGAAGCTTTCTTT. It is translated as CASSPRILSGTGNPEAFF.

This rearrangement joins TRBV7-2 to TRBJ2-7; 7 bases agree with TRBD1. The CDR3 covers 14 residues. Germline V gives CDR1 SGHTA, CDR2 FQGNSA. Trimming took 5 bases from V and 3 from J; bases not matched to a gene: 7. CDR3: CASSQTGSIYEQYF. CDR3 DNA: TGTGCCAGCAGCCAGACAGGGTCGATCTACGAGCAGTACTTC.

The chain recombines TRBV9 with TRBJ2-1; D might be TRBD1 (7 bases). V was cut by 3 bases and J by 7 bases, with 14 bases left in between. This CDR3 contains 14 residues. Germline-derived CDR1 and CDR2 are SGDLS and YYNGEE. CDR3 in amino acids: CASSGGTVRNEQFF. Written as DNA, the CDR3 is TGTGCCAGCAGCGGCGGGACAGTCCGGAATGAGCAGTTCTTC.

This CDR3 reads CASSPIGSYNSPLHF. CDR3 nucleotide sequence: TGTGCCAGCAGCCCGATAGGGTCCTATAATTCACCCCTCCACTTT. This chain joins TRBV6-6 and TRBJ1-6; the D is unclear. V gave up 6 bases and J gave up 1 base, with 10 bases separating them. Germline assignment: CDR1 MNHNY and CDR2 SVGAGI (reference sequence). The CDR3 runs 15 residues.

The rearrangement links TRBV27 to TRBJ2-2; no definite D call. The CDR3 runs to 15 residues. The V gene's germline CDR1 is MNHEY and CDR2 SMNVEV (reference sequence). The V and J ends lost 6 bases and 7 bases respectively, with 18 bases between them. As DNA, the CDR3 is TGTGCCAGCAGGGTTCTTGGGGTGTGGGTCGGGGAGCTGTTTTTT. It translates to CASRVLGVWVGELFF.

The genes are TRBV5-6 and TRBJ2-3; TRBD1 or TRBD2 may be the D gene (6 bases each). The V gene lost 4 bases and the J gene lost 0 bases, with 12 bases spanning the gap. The germline V gene has CDR1 SGHDT and CDR2 YYEEEE. The CDR3 has 15 amino acids. CDR3 DNA sequence: TGTGCCAGCAGCGGGGGGCTTACTAGCACAGATACGCAGTATTTT. Encoded protein: CASSGGLTSTDTQYF.

CDR3 nucleotide sequence: TGTGCCAGTAGTATACAAGGGCTAGCTGTCTACAATGAGCAGTTCTTC. It translates to CASSIQGLAVYNEQFF. This rearrangement joins TRBV19 to TRBJ2-1, with D possibly TRBD2 on 5 matching bases. Germline CDR1 reads LNHDA; CDR2 reads SQIVND (reference sequence). V was trimmed by 2 bases and J by 3 bases, leaving 14 bases between them. The length of the CDR3 is 16 residues. The full variable domain, rest sourced from reference TRBV19 and TRBJ2-1, is DGGITQSPKYLFRKEGQNVTLSCEQNLNHDAMYWYRQDPGQGLRLIYYSQIVNDFQKGDIAEGYSVSREKKESFPLTVTSAQKNPTAFYLCASSIQGLAVYNEQFFGPGTRLTVL.

The CDR3 DNA is TGTGCCAGTACCCCGGACAGGGTGGACAATGAGCAGTTCTTC. Amino acids: CASTPDRVDNEQFF. The chain has TRBV19 and TRBJ2-1, with 8 bases that match TRBD1. V gave up 7 bases and J gave up 5 bases; unmatched junction bases: 7. The CDR3 has 14 residues. Germline lookup yields CDR1 LNHDA and CDR2 SQIVND (reference sequence).

The CDR3 reads CAWNPGQGGTDTQYF. For the CDR3, the DNA is TGTGCCTGGAACCCGGGCCAGGGAGGCACAGATACGCAGTATTTT. This chain uses TRBV30 with TRBJ2-3, with D possibly being TRBD1 or TRBD2 (5 bases each). Looked up from germline, CDR1 is GTSNPN and CDR2 is SVGIG (reference sequence). V shed 4 bases and J shed 1 base, with 15 bases lying between them. The CDR3 is 15 amino acids. Variable domain in full (rest from reference TRBV30 and TRBJ2-3): SQTIHQWPATLVQPVGSPLSLECTVEGTSNPNLYWYRQAAGRGLQLLFYSVGIGQISSEVPQNLSASRPQDRQFILSSKKLLLSDSGFYLCAWNPGQGGTDTQYFGPGTRLTVL.

The V gene is TRBV25-1, the J gene TRBJ1-2; no clear D. Germline V lookup: CDR1 MGHDK, CDR2 SYGVNS. The CDR3 is 13 residues long. The V end lost 2 bases, the J end lost 4 bases, and 8 bases lay between the germline ends. The DNA of the CDR3 is TGTGCCAGCAGTGAAGCGGCAGGCTATGGCTACACCTTC. It encodes CASSEAAGYGYTF.

The chain combines TRBV2 with TRBJ2-5; D not resolved. Trimming removed 6 bases from V and 1 base from J, with 3 bases in between. The CDR3 runs to 11 residues. CDR1 SNHLY and CDR2 FYNNEI come from the germline V gene. This CDR3 reads CASRRQETQYF. In DNA, the CDR3 is TGTGCCAGCAGGCGCCAAGAGACCCAGTACTTC.

The rearrangement joins TRBV12-5 to TRBJ1-2, with D maybe TRBD1 (6 bases). Trimming left V 1 base short and J 4 bases short, with 13 bases between. The CDR3 sequence is 15 residues long. Germline V gives CDR1 LGHNT, CDR2 FRNRAP. The CDR3 DNA sequence: TGTGCTAGTGGTTTGGATCTGGGGGGCGGCTATGGCTACACCTTC. This sequence encodes CASGLDLGGGYGYTF. The variable domain in full, completed from reference TRBV12-5 and TRBJ1-2, reads DARVTQTPRHKVTEMGQEVTMRCQPILGHNTVFWYRQTMMQGLELLAYFRNRAPLDDSGMPKDRFSAEMPDATLATLKIQPSEPRDSAVYFCASGLDLGGGYGYTFGSGTRLTVV.

The rearrangement links TRBV30 to TRBJ1-3, with 7 bases matching TRBD1. The V and J ends lost 4 bases and 4 bases, in that order; junction bases with no gene match: 7. The length of the CDR3 is 14 residues. Germline V gene data show CDR1 as GTSNPN and CDR2 as SVGIG (reference sequence). CDR3 bases: TGTGCCTGGACCCCCGGGACAGCAGGAAACACCATATATTTT. This encodes CAWTPGTAGNTIYF.

The chain carries TRBV9 and TRBJ2-3, with unresolved D. Germline V gene data show CDR1 as SGDLS and CDR2 as YYNGEE. The CDR3 consists of 13 residues. V was cut by 4 bases and J by 6 bases, with 12 bases left in between. This CDR3 is CASSSIAVDTQYF. Here the CDR3 DNA reads TGTGCCAGCAGCTCTATAGCTGTTGATACGCAGTATTTT.

The chain is built from TRBV11-3 and TRBJ1-5; D ambiguous. The CDR3 has 15 residues. In germline, CDR1 is SGHNT, CDR2 YENEEA. Deletions cut 0 bases from V and 6 bases from J, with 12 bases between. The CDR3 DNA reads TGTGCCAGCAGCTTAGATGGTTCAGTCCTTCAGCCCCAGCATTTT. Translation gives CASSLDGSVLQPQHF.

The V and J genes are TRBV19 and TRBJ1-5, with 7 bases identical to TRBD1. This CDR3 spans 14 amino acids. Losses at the gene ends were 5 bases for V and 2 bases for J; bases not matched to a gene: 3. Germline values: CDR1 LNHDA, CDR2 SQIVND (reference sequence). Here the CDR3 reads CASSATGGNQPQHF. DNA of the CDR3: TGTGCCAGTAGTGCCACAGGGGGCAATCAGCCCCAGCATTTT.

The V and J genes are TRBV7-2 and TRBJ1-4, with D hard to call. Trimming left V 1 base short and J 12 bases short, with 18 bases between. CDR1 is SGHTA and CDR2 is FQGNSA in the germline V gene. The CDR3 is made up of 15 amino acids. This CDR3 is CASSLEWTQIGELFF. Here the CDR3 DNA reads TGTGCCAGCAGCTTAGAGTGGACGCAAATTGGGGAACTGTTTTTT.

The chain couples TRBV4-1 to TRBJ2-6; D might be TRBD2 (5 bases). CDR1 is MGHRA and CDR2 is YSYEKL in the germline V gene. The CDR3 is 16 amino acids. The V and J ends lost 4 bases and 0 bases respectively, with 10 bases between them. The CDR3 nucleotides read TGCGCCAGCAGCCGGCCCCGGGACTCTGGGGCCAACGTCCTGACTTTC. Protein: CASSRPRDSGANVLTF.

The V gene is TRBV13, the J gene TRBJ1-1; D is possibly TRBD1 (5 bases). V was pared by 0 bases and J by 4 bases, with 9 bases between. CDR3 size: 14 residues. Germline-derived CDR1 and CDR2 are PRHDT and FYEKMQ (reference sequence). The CDR3 spells CASSLGRVGTEAFF. DNA for the CDR3: TGTGCCAGCAGCTTAGGCAGGGTGGGCACTGAAGCTTTCTTT.

The chain joins TRBV7-2 to TRBJ2-1; D is unclear. Between the trimmed V and J ends, which lost 5 bases and 7 bases, there was a span of 24 bases. The CDR3 loop spans 17 amino acids. The germline V gene has CDR1 SGHTA and CDR2 FQGNSA. The CDR3 DNA reads as TGTGCCAGCAGCCCCCGTGGGCCGGGTGGTGGGTTGAATGAGCAGTTCTTC. Protein product: CASSPRGPGGGLNEQFF.

The rearrangement links TRBV2 to TRBJ2-1; TRBD1 matches at 10 bases. Germline loops: CDR1 SNHLY, CDR2 FYNNEI. The CDR3 loop spans 12 amino acids. Trimming removed 4 bases from V and 16 bases from J; junction bases left unmatched: 7. The CDR3 bases are TGTGCCAGCAGTGCAACCGGGACAGGGGCTTTCTTC. This gives the protein CASSATGTGAFF.

This clone was counted between two and nine times. V and J are TRBV7-9 and TRBJ1-6; 10 nucleotides line up with TRBD1. After removal of 8 bases from V and 8 bases from J, the junction contained 3 bases not matched to a gene. The germline CDR1 and CDR2 sequences are SEHNR and FQNEAQ (reference sequence). The CDR3 contains 13 residues. The CDR3 spells CASPGTGDSPLHF. CDR3 DNA sequence: TGTGCCAGCCCGGGGACAGGGGATTCACCCCTCCACTTT.

The gene calls are TRBV19 and TRBJ1-4; D not certain. The germline gives CDR1 LNHDA, CDR2 SQIVND (reference sequence). The CDR3 extends over 17 amino acids. Trimming removed 3 bases from V and 0 bases from J, with 14 bases in between. The CDR3 loop reads CASSMRPQLPTNEKLFF. CDR3 nucleotides: TGTGCCAGTAGTATGCGACCGCAACTCCCAACTAATGAAAAACTGTTTTTT.

The V call is TRBV19, the J call TRBJ1-5; D unresolved. Germline V gene lookup returns CDR1 LNHDA and CDR2 SQIVND (reference sequence). This CDR3 spans 16 amino acids. Deletions cut 2 bases from V and 2 bases from J, with 13 bases between. CDR3 DNA: TGTGCCAGTAGTATATTAAGGGTTCGTGGCAATCAGCCCCAGCATTTT. As protein: CASSILRVRGNQPQHF.

This chain uses TRBV11-3 with TRBJ2-6; D not resolved. The CDR3 loop spans 15 amino acids. The ends were cut back, 0 bases at V and 3 bases at J, with 6 bases in the middle. Germline lookup yields CDR1 SGHNT and CDR2 YENEEA. The CDR3 DNA reads TGTGCCAGCAGCTTAGACATCGATGGGGCCAACGTCCTGACTTTC. It yields the protein CASSLDIDGANVLTF.

J is TRBJ2-1 and V is TRBV15, with D tentatively TRBD1 or TRBD2 (5 bases each). Germline loops: CDR1 LNHNV, CDR2 YYDKDF (reference sequence). V shed 0 bases and J shed 6 bases, with 12 bases lying between them. The CDR3 covers 15 residues. CDR3: CATSREGVRVNEQFF. The DNA of the CDR3 is TGTGCCACCAGCAGAGAGGGGGTTAGGGTCAATGAGCAGTTCTTC. Based on the CDR3 plus reference TRBV15 and TRBJ2-1, the full variable domain is DAMVIQNPRYQVTQFGKPVTLSCSQTLNHNVMYWYQQKSSQAPKLLFHYYDKDFNNEADTPDNFQSRRPNTSFCFLDIRSPGLGDTAMYLCATSREGVRVNEQFFGPGTRLTVL.